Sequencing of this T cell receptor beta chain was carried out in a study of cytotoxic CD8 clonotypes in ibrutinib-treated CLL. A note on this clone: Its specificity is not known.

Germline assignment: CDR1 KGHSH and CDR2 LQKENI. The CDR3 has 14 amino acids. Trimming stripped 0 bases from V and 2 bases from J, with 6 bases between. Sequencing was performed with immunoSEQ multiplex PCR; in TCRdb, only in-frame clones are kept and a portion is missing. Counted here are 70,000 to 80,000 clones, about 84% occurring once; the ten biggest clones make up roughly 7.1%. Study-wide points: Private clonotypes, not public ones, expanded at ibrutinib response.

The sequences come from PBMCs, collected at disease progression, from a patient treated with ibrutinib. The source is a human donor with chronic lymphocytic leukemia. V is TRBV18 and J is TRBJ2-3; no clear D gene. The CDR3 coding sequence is TGTGCCAGCTCACCACCTTCAAACACAGATACGCAGTATTTT. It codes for CASSPPSNTDTQYF. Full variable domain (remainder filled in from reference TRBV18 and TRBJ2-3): NAGVMQNPRHLVRRRGQEARLRCSPMKGHSHVYWYRQLPEEGLKFMVYLQKENIIDESGMPKERFSAEFPKEGPSILRIQQVVRGDSAAYFCASSPPSNTDTQYFGPGTRLTVL.